These T cell receptor beta chains were read from a single sample in a study of breast tumors, draining lymph nodes, adjacent tissues. TCRdb re-called the multiplex PCR reads with MiXCR, one entry per CDR3 protein. The sample carries approximately 230,000 distinct CDR3 sequences, less than 35% recorded once. The material sequenced was axillary lymph node tissue. These receptors were collected from a female donor with breast cancer. Some clones in this sample may be carry-over from other donors' samples. Each CDR3 is given with its conserved first and last residue. D genes are given only for firm matches. Not all rows give a size; the values are once, few, many and, for expanded clones, a class.

v_call,clone_size,j_call,d_call,cdr3_nt,cdr3_aa
TRBV29-1,NA,TRBJ1-6,NA,TGCAGCCGTTTGTTCGGTCAGGATTCACCCCTCCACTTT,CSRLFGQDSPLHF
TRBV11-3,many,TRBJ2-5,NA,TGTGCCAGCAGCTTAAACTGGCTAGCTCGAGGGAGCCAGTACTTC,CASSLNWLARGSQYF
TRBV4-3,many,TRBJ2-2,NA,TGCGCCAGCAGCCAAACTGAGGGAGGCGGGGAGCTGTTTTTT,CASSQTEGGGELFF
TRBV19,NA,TRBJ1-3,NA,TGTGCCAGTAGTATTGGAGGGTTGAACACCATATATTTT,CASSIGGLNTIYF
TRBV7-2,many,TRBJ2-7,TRBD2,TGTGCCAGCAGCTCCCAAGCGGGGGGACGGGACGAGCAGTACTTC,CASSSQAGGRDEQYF
TRBV7-9,many,TRBJ2-3,NA,TGTGCCAGCGCAGGCACAGATACGCAGTATTTT,CASAGTDTQYF
TRBV11-2,many,TRBJ1-4,NA,TGTGCCAGCAGCTTAGGGGATGAAAAACTGTTTTTT,CASSLGDEKLFF
TRBV5-1,many,TRBJ1-2,NA,TGCGCCAGCAGCCAAGGGGGGCAGAATGGCTACACCTTC,CASSQGGQNGYTF
TRBV3-1,few,TRBJ1-3,NA,TGTGCCAGCAGTTTGGGACGCTCCTCTGGAAACACCATATATTTT,CASSLGRSSGNTIYF
TRBV30,NA,TRBJ2-3,NA,TGTGCCTGGAGTGTGGAAGATCGCACAGATACGCAGTATTTT,CAWSVEDRTDTQYF
TRBV10-3,many,TRBJ2-5,TRBD2,TGTGCCATCAGTGCGACTAGCGGGGGGGCTATATTGGAGACCCAGTACTTC,CAISATSGGAILETQYF
TRBV6-1,NA,TRBJ1-4,TRBD1,TGTGCCAGCAACTCGGACAGGGCGGATGAAAAACTGTTTTTT,CASNSDRADEKLFF
TRBV20-1,many,TRBJ1-5,NA,TGCAGTGCTAGCCCGGCCCATCAGCCCCAGCATTTT,CSASPAHQPQHF
TRBV5-1,NA,TRBJ1-5,TRBD1,TGCGCCAGCAGCTTACAGGGGGATGGGGATCAGCCCCAGCATTTT,CASSLQGDGDQPQHF
TRBV7-6,many,TRBJ2-7,NA,TGTGCCAGCAGTCCCGGCGCACGCTACGAGCAGTACTTC,CASSPGARYEQYF
TRBV19,many,TRBJ1-5,NA,TGTGCCAGTAGTATAGTGGGGGCGGATCAGCCCCAGCATTTT,CASSIVGADQPQHF
TRBV2,NA,TRBJ2-4,TRBD2,TGTGCCAGCAGTCCACCGGGACTAGCGGGAGGGCCGACCAAAAACATTCAGTACTTC,CASSPPGLAGGPTKNIQYF
TRBV19,many,TRBJ2-3,TRBD2,TGTGCCAGTAGTTCGACTAGCGGGGGACCAGATACGCAGTATTTT,CASSSTSGGPDTQYF
TRBV19,few,TRBJ2-7,TRBD1,TGTGCCAGTAGTATGCTCCAGGGGGTAGGCAAGCAGTGCTTC,CASSMLQGVGKQCF
TRBV7-2,NA,TRBJ2-3,NA,TGTGCCAGCAGTCCCAGGGCGAGAATATCTAGCACAGATCCGCAGTATTTT,CASSPRARISSTDPQYF
TRBV19,many,TRBJ1-4,NA,TGTGCCAGTAGTGTCCTTTGGGGGCGAGATGAAAAACTGTTTTTT,CASSVLWGRDEKLFF
TRBV7-9,many,TRBJ2-7,NA,TGTGCCAGCAGCTTAGACGGGAACGTTGGGGTCGACGAGCAGTACTTC,CASSLDGNVGVDEQYF
TRBV7-9,few,TRBJ2-3,NA,TGTGCCAGCAGCTTTTATGACGGCGGGTTTAGCACAGATACGCAGTATTTT,CASSFYDGGFSTDTQYF
TRBV6-1,few,TRBJ2-7,NA,TGTGCCAGCTTAACTTTTCTCTACGAGCAGTACTTC,CASLTFLYEQYF
TRBV2,NA,TRBJ1-6,NA,TGTGCCAGACGACTTGGAGGGGACTATAATTCACCCCCCCACTTT,CARRLGGDYNSPPHF
TRBV9,NA,TRBJ1-1,NA,TGTGCCAGCAGCGTAGGGTCGGGCGGGGGGCTTAAGAACACTGAAGCTTTCTTT,CASSVGSGGGLKNTEAFF
TRBV12-3/TRBV12-4,NA,TRBJ2-5,TRBD2,TGTGCCAGCAGTTTAGGGTCGGGGGGGGAGACCCAGTACTTC,CASSLGSGGETQYF
TRBV2,NA,TRBJ2-1,TRBD1,TGTGCCAGCAGCTTTACAGGGGGCTTTTACAATGAGCAGTTCTTC,CASSFTGGFYNEQFF
TRBV20-1,many,TRBJ1-2,NA,TGCAGTGCCCCGAACCCTTTGAGGACACGAAACTATGGCTACACCTTC,CSAPNPLRTRNYGYTF
TRBV15,many,TRBJ2-7,NA,TGTGCCACCAGCAGAGATTTCCGTGAGCAGTACTTC,CATSRDFREQYF
TRBV4-3,many,TRBJ2-2,TRBD1,TGCGCCAGCAGCCATTCGACAGGGGGCCTGAACACCGGGGAGCTGTTTTTT,CASSHSTGGLNTGELFF
TRBV2,once,TRBJ2-2,NA,TGTGCCAGCAGGGCAGACACCGGGGAGCTGTTTTTT,CASRADTGELFF
TRBV19,NA,TRBJ1-1,NA,TGTGCCAGTACCCTATTACAGGGTATTGGTGAAGCTTTCTTT,CASTLLQGIGEAFF
TRBV7-9,many,TRBJ2-5,TRBD2,TGTGCCAGCAGCCCCTCGCTAGCGGGGGGCCAAGAGACCCAGTACTTC,CASSPSLAGGQETQYF
TRBV12-3/TRBV12-4,few,TRBJ2-5,TRBD1,TGTGCCAGTAGACAGGGCCGGGTATACCAAGAGACCCAGTACTTC,CASRQGRVYQETQYF
TRBV5-4,NA,TRBJ1-4,TRBD1,TGTGCCAGCACCACAGGGGATGAGAGTGAAAAACTGTTTTTT,CASTTGDESEKLFF
TRBV5-1,many,TRBJ2-1,NA,TGCGCCAGCAGCTACGGACTAAATGAGCAGTTCTTC,CASSYGLNEQFF
TRBV4-1,NA,TRBJ1-5,NA,TGTGCCAGCAGCGCGGGCCACGACGCCCAGCATTTT,CASSAGHDAQHF
TRBV7-2,many,TRBJ1-5,NA,TGTGCCAGCAGCCGTACCGGGACACATAGCAATCAGCCCCAGCATTTT,CASSRTGTHSNQPQHF
TRBV7-3,many,TRBJ2-2,NA,TGTGCCAGCAGCCCAAAGTCGGGACAGAACACCGGGGAGCTGTTTTTT,CASSPKSGQNTGELFF
TRBV10-3,once,TRBJ2-3,NA,TGTGCCATCAGCGAGGGGGGGGTGTGGGATACGCAGTATTTT,CAISEGGVWDTQYF